The source of this T cell receptor beta chain is a study of T cell responses to AZD1222 COVID-19 vaccine. Study findings and constraints: Reportedly, nearly half the spike-specific TCRs target unmutated variant regions.

Germline lookup yields CDR1 MNHEY and CDR2 SMNVEV (reference sequence). The length of the CDR3 is 14 residues. With 5 bases removed from V and 6 bases from J, the gap between germline ends came to 13 bases. This clone was seen only once. Its antigen is currently unknown. Clones were read by immunoSEQ multiplex PCR, and TCRdb kept only the in-frame ones, dropping some. The table includes about 85,000 clones, around 93% detected once. The sequencing here drew on peripheral blood, taken 28 days after the second AZD1222 dose. The receptor was derived from an adult who received the AZD1222 COVID-19 vaccine. The chain carries TRBV27 and TRBJ2-2; weak D call: TRBD1 (6 bases). CDR3 DNA sequence: TGTGCCAGCAGTCCCAACAGGGACGCCGGGGAGCTGTTTTTT. It translates to CASSPNRDAGELFF.